This TCR beta chain comes out of a study of molecular identifiers for immune sequencing clone quantification (dated by TCRdb to the late 2010s). For the study in its entirety: In a replicate experiment, RNA from roughly 18,000 or 92,000 naive CD8 T cells was split into five aliquots, four of which were sequenced. This methods study used CD8 T cells to benchmark TCR RNA copy counting and molecular-identifier clustering-based TCR repertoire sequencing (MIDCIRS).

The CDR3 numbers 22 residues from cysteine through phenylalanine. Solely the CDR3 DNA is kept, with 66 bases framed from the first base. Here V drops 3 bases and J drops 10 bases, and the junction holds 30 bases not matched to any gene. For CDR1 and CDR2, the germline V gene lists KGHSH and LQKENI. Study-wide conclusions, independent of this receptor: When barcode sub-clustering was omitted, TCR diversity was inflated by chimeric consensus sequences, with chimeras reaching as high as 47%. Spiked-in Jurkat TCR RNA (roughly 10 copies' worth), which is not part of the donor repertoire, was contained in the naive libraries. Modeling indicated approximately 3 TCR RNA copies recovered per cell, compared with around 11 by digital PCR, which implies a capture efficiency of approximately 30%. Spiked-in Jurkat TCR RNA equal to a single cell's worth was reported to be detectable even within 1,100,000 naive CD8 T cells. In CMV-specific effector cells, over 97% of molecules were held by clones above 20 RNA copies, whereas under 1% of molecules were held by such clones in naive cells. The sizes of highly expanded clones could end up underestimated when identical TCR molecules share a barcode.

Libraries of naive CD8 T cells were built from about 20,000 to 1,000,000 sorted cells, with 10%, 30% or 50% of the purified RNA used. Naive CD8 T cells were FACS-sorted as CD8+CD4-CCR7+CD45RA+ on a BD FACSAria II into RLT Plus buffer. To test detection sensitivity, Jurkat RNA equivalent to nine to ten TCR copies was spiked into samples of roughly 18,000-1,100,000 naive CD8 T cells. Enrichment of CD8 T cells was performed with RosetteSep CD8+ T Cell Enrichment Cocktail and Ficoll-Paque, after which ACK red cell lysis was carried out. The library relied on PCR. This sample was sequenced with a NextSeq 500. Bulk TCR libraries were made following a previously described method, with the TCR primers given in Table S5. The Qiagen AllPrep DNA/RNA kit was used to purify total RNA. Before any analysis, reads coming from multiple sequencing runs of the same library were combined into one pool. Under the source paper's analysis protocol: Reads were retained only if an exact TCR constant sequence was present, and the retained reads were trimmed to 150 nt and grouped according to their 12-nt molecular barcodes. Within each barcode group, reads were sub-clustered at a 15% Levenshtein threshold, and quality-weighted consensus sequences were built per RNA molecule. Non-functional sequences were excluded, and lower-count sequences lying one edit away from another sequence were also excluded. On the basis of fitting two negative binomial distributions, barcode sub-clusters with fewer than 20% of the maximum read count were discarded. Through fastp at Q25 and MiXCR, TCRdb rebuilt clones from the public reads, retaining in-frame beta chains. Under each unique CDR3 protein, matching rows form one entry showing the most common genes and DNA. These V and J calls are TCRdb output, not the study's own analysis. The sample includes about 630,000 distinct CDR3 sequences, with 25% observed a single time. The biggest ten clones account for roughly 0.83% of the sample.

Concerning this clonotype: No cognate antigen has been identified for it. Per-base quality was not reported, and no clone a single base away is much larger than it.

Recombination connected TRBV18 to TRBJ2-3; the central 11 bases match TRBD2. Sequences were obtained from naive CD8+ T cells from blood, with Jurkat cell RNA spiked in. The sample's cell subset or site label, decoded: FACS-sorted CD8+CD4-CCR7+CD45RA+ naive T cells. The receptor comes from a human donor in good health. Some libraries in this study had Jurkat cell RNA spiked in. This receptor carries the CDR3 CASSPRLVVAGGPLAGTAPQYF. The DNA sequence reads TGTGCCAGCTCACCGCGACTGGTTGTAGCGGGGGGGCCCCTGGCGGGCACCGCTCCGCAGTATTTT.